A single sample is the source of the 11 T cell receptor beta chains below, sequenced in a study of blood T cell repertoires in COVID-19. TCRdb's table, derived via immunoSEQ multiplex PCR, lists solely in-frame clones and lacks some. The repertoire consists of about 36,000 clones, with around four fifths occurring once and the leading ten covering about 30%. Sequenced material: peripheral blood. All receptors derive from a man aged 60-69 years with acute or convalescent COVID-19.

The chain employs TRBV28 and TRBJ1-3, with unresolved D. The CDR3 loop spans 14 amino acids. The V and J ends lost 3 bases and 0 bases respectively, with 6 bases between them. The germline V gene has CDR1 MDHEN and CDR2 SYDVKM. The CDR3 protein is CASSFFNSGNTIYF. The CDR3 region has the DNA TGTGCCAGCAGTTTTTTCAACTCTGGAAACACCATATATTTT.

This clone was detected only once. V gene TRBV2 combines with J gene TRBJ2-2; 9 bases match TRBD1. This CDR3 spans 15 amino acids. Germline loops: CDR1 SNHLY, CDR2 FYNNEI. V trimming: 6 bases; J trimming: 2 bases; junction bases outside the gene matches: 4. The CDR3, as DNA: TGTGCCAGCAGACGGACAGGGGTTAACACCGGGGAGCTGTTTTTT. Translated: CASRRTGVNTGELFF.

The chain carries TRBV5-5 and TRBJ1-1; possible D gene TRBD1, 6 bases. The CDR3 spans 17 residues. Between the trimmed V and J ends, which lost 4 bases and 0 bases, there was a span of 19 bases. The V gene's germline CDR1 is SGHKS and CDR2 YYEKEE (reference sequence). CDR3 amino acids: CASSPAPRTVMNTEAFF. As DNA, the CDR3 is TGTGCCAGCAGCCCCGCCCCTCGGACAGTCATGAACACTGAAGCTTTCTTT.

The chain couples TRBV6-5 to TRBJ1-1; weak D call: TRBD1 (5 bases). Trimming took 8 bases from V and 3 from J, leaving 13 bases between them. Germline V gives CDR1 MNHEY, CDR2 SVGAGI. The CDR3 contains 13 residues. In DNA form, the CDR3 reads TGTGCCAGCGGGGGGACGTTGGACACTGAAGCTTTCTTT. This codes for CASGGTLDTEAFF.

V gene TRBV5-5 combines with J gene TRBJ2-7; 8 bases are shared with TRBD1. Germline V gives CDR1 SGHKS, CDR2 YYEKEE (reference sequence). The CDR3 consists of 14 residues. With 1 base clipped from V and 5 bases from J, the junction kept 5 bases outside the gene matches. This CDR3 reads CASSLYRGVNEQYF. CDR3 DNA: TGTGCCAGCAGCTTGTACAGGGGGGTCAACGAGCAGTACTTC.

V and J are TRBV12-3 or TRBV12-4 and TRBJ2-7; D call uncertain. Trimming removed 6 bases from V and 3 bases from J, with 9 bases in between. This CDR3 region has 12 residues. The CDR3 DNA reads TGTGCCAGCAGGAGGAGCGTCTACGAGCAGTACTTC. This translates into CASRRSVYEQYF.

The chain uses TRBV10-3 and TRBJ1-6; 8 bases map to TRBD1. Germline V gene data show CDR1 as ENHRY and CDR2 as SYGVKD. Unmatched junction bases numbered 10, after V lost 4 bases and J lost 8 bases. This CDR3 spans 16 amino acids. CDR3 amino acids: CAISGGQGRSDSPLHF. Here the CDR3 DNA reads TGTGCCATCAGTGGAGGACAGGGCAGATCGGATTCACCCCTCCACTTT.

This clone turned up a few times. The chain has TRBV18 and TRBJ2-2, with D perhaps TRBD1 (5 bases). CDR3 length: 15 residues. Germline V gene sequence: CDR1 KGHSH, CDR2 LQKENI. Trimming pared 5 bases from V and 3 bases from J, leaving 13 bases between. The CDR3: CASSSARGDTGELFF. CDR3 bases: TGTGCCAGCTCATCAGCTAGGGGCGACACCGGGGAGCTGTTTTTT.

This chain joins TRBV6-6 and TRBJ2-7; perhaps TRBD1 as D (6 bases). Germline V gene lookup returns CDR1 MNHNY and CDR2 SVGAGI (reference sequence). The CDR3 has 15 residues. V lost 2 bases and J 1 base, leaving 12 bases between the germline ends. The CDR3 DNA sequence: TGTGCCAGCAGTTACGGTGGGACACCTTCCTACGAGCAGTACTTC. Its protein is CASSYGGTPSYEQYF.

The chain is built from TRBV14 and TRBJ1-5; 8 bases line up with TRBD1. Trimming at V came to 6 bases and at J to 5 bases, leaving 12 bases not matched to a gene. The CDR3 spans 16 residues. Per the germline V gene, CDR1 is SGHDN and CDR2 is FVKESK. The CDR3 sequence: CASSSDWYRGYQPQHF. CDR3 DNA: TGTGCCAGCAGTTCCGATTGGTACAGGGGGTATCAGCCCCAGCATTTT.

This chain links TRBV11-1 with TRBJ1-2, with D perhaps matching TRBD1 (5 bases). V gave up 0 bases and J gave up 4 bases, with 6 bases separating them. This CDR3 is built from 13 residues. Germline assignment: CDR1 SGHAT and CDR2 FQDESV (reference sequence). The CDR3 DNA reads TGTGCCAGCAGCTTAGCCGGGGGCTATGGCTACACCTTC. This codes for CASSLAGGYGYTF. The variable domain in full, completed from reference TRBV11-1 and TRBJ1-2, reads EAEVAQSPRYKITEKSQAVAFWCDPISGHATLYWYRQILGQGPELLVQFQDESVVDDSQLPKDRFSAERLKGVDSTLKIQPAELGDSAMYLCASSLAGGYGYTFGSGTRLTVV.